This entry is about one TCR beta chain. The antigen this receptor binds is unknown. Within one base of it there is no much larger clone, and no base qualities were kept. For sequencing of the TCRbeta CDR3 region, genomic DNA was extracted from the sorted cells. TCRbeta CDR3 regions were sequenced using the immunoSEQ Assay. TCRdb limited this immuneACCESS table to in-frame rearrangements with V and J called. A share of clones is missing; checked studies link under half to unresolved V genes, and the rest is unexplained. The sample table records tens of thousands of clones; roughly nine tenths of these occur just once. Approximately 0.36% of the sample goes to the ten largest clones. This specimen belongs to a study of OX40 agonist ivuxolimab in advanced cancers. A note on the overall study: Ivuxolimab was an agonistic, fully human IgG2 monoclonal antibody directed against OX40 (CD134), a costimulatory receptor. Intravenous ivuxolimab was administered to patients every 2 weeks at six dose levels: 0.01, 0.1, 0.3, 1.5, 3 and 10 mg/kg. Of the 50 to 55 dose-escalation patients, hepatocellular carcinoma was present in roughly 19, melanoma in approximately 15, renal cell carcinoma in 9 and head and neck cancer in 9. A male proportion of approximately 83% and a mean age of approximately 61 years, ranging from roughly 23 to 80, were recorded for the dose-escalation cohort. Patients were allowed to have had prior anti-PD-1, anti-PD-L1 or anti-CTLA-4 therapy, and around 41% of the dose-escalation patients had previously received checkpoint inhibitors. Partial responses occurred in three dose-escalation patients: two with cutaneous melanoma and one with hepatocellular carcinoma. Peripheral TCRbeta sequencing was intended to test whether TCR sequence diversity was altered and clonal T-cell expansion was caused by ivuxolimab. The paper reports the monotherapy dose-escalation portion (N of about 47 patients) of the phase I ivuxolimab trial.

Patients with autoimmune disease history or receiving systemic immunosuppression were excluded from the trial. In every dose cohort, peripheral blood was drawn for TCR sequencing at baseline, cycle 4 day 1, and cycle 7 day 1. The samples were taken from a phase I, first-in-human, multicenter, open-label dose-escalation trial of ivuxolimab. Adults with locally advanced or metastatic melanoma, renal cell carcinoma, hepatocellular carcinoma or head and neck squamous cell carcinoma were enrolled in the trial. CD4+ and CD8+ T cells were sorted separately from peripheral blood before TCR sequencing. The paper's findings and limits, for the study overall: Low levels of normalized T-cell clonal expansion were also seen in some patients who did not respond. Antigen specificity was not determined for the clonally expanded peripheral T cells. Partial responders in the 0.1-3.0 mg/kg groups had among the lowest normalized peripheral clonal expansion, especially among CD8+ T cells. Clonal expansion of both CD4+ and CD8+ blood T cells was observed from baseline to week 6 at doses 0.1 to 3.0 mg/kg. After ivuxolimab, CD8+ T cells had more expanded clones than CD4+ T cells on average.

Material: CD4+ or CD8+ T cells sorted from blood, obtained in a trial of the OX40 agonist ivuxolimab. The clonotype comes from an adult with an advanced solid tumor such as melanoma, head and neck, liver or kidney cancer.

The CDR3: CASSHRGVKSEQYF. The nucleotides read TGTGCCAGCAGCCACAGAGGTGTAAAGTCCGAGCAGTACTTC. The rearranged segments are TRBV4-2 and TRBJ2-7; the D gene cannot be named for sure. Per the germline V gene, LGHNA is the CDR1 and YNFKEQ is the CDR2. V is cut by 3 bases and J by 6 bases, and the space between the germline ends is 15 bases. Measured from the cysteine to the phenylalanine, the CDR3 is 14 residues long. The retained sequence is limited to the CDR3, 42 bases, with the frame set at the first base.